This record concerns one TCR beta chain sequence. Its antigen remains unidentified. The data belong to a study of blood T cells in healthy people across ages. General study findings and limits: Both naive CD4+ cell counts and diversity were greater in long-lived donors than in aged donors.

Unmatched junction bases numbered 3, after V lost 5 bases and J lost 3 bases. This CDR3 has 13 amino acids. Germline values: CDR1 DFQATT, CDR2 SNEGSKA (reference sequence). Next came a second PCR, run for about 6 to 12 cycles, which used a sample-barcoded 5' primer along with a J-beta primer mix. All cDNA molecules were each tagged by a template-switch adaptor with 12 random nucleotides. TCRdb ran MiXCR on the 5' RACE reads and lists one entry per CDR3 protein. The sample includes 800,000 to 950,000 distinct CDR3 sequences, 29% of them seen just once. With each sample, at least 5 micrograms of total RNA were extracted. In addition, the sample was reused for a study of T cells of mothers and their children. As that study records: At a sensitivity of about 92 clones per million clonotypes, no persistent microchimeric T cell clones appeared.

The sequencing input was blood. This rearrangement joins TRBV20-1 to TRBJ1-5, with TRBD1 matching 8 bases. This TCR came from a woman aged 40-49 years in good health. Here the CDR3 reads CSASTGVNQPQHF. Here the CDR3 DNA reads TGCAGTGCTTCGACAGGGGTCAATCAGCCCCAGCATTTT.